This TCR beta chain stems from a study of cytomegalovirus exposure and HLA in healthy donors. Donors were nominally healthy when sampled, though unrecorded immune exposures were likely. General study results and limits: Sequencing likely produced, as an artifact, a cluster of highly shared sequence variants.

This clone was seen once. Its antigen remains unknown. Use of 60 Vbeta and 13 Jbeta primers characterized the PCR. Using immunoSEQ multiplex PCR, the repertoire was profiled, and TCRdb retains in-frame clones only, with some absent. The data contain around 150,000 clones, approximately 85% of them singletons. CDR3 length: 14 amino acids. CDR1 is SGHVS and CDR2 is FNYEAQ in the germline V gene. The sample consisted of PBMCs. The chain is built from TRBV7-6 and TRBJ2-5; TRBD2 matches 7 bases. The J call may be in error: the DNA end matches TRBJ2-7 better. The sequence derives from a man aged 18 to 29 in good health and CMV-seropositive. CDR3 residues: CASSLAGGAYEQYF. The DNA of the CDR3 is TGTGCCAGCAGCTTAGCGGGGGGGGCCTACGAGCAGTACTTC.